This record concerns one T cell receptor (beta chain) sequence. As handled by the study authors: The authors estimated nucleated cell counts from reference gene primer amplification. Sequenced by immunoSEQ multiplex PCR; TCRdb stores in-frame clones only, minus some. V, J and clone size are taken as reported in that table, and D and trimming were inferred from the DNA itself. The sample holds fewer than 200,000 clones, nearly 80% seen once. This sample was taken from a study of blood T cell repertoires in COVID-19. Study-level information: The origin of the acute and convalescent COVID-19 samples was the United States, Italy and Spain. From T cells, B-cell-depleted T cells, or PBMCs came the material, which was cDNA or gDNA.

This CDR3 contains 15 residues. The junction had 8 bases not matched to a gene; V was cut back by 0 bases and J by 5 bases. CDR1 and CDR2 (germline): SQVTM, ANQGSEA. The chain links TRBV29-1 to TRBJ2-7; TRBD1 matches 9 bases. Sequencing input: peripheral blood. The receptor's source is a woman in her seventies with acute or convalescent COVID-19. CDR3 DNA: TGCAGCGTTGAAGATCCTGTGACAGGGGGAGACGAGCAGTACTTC. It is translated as CSVEDPVTGGDEQYF.